Each of the 32 T cell receptor beta chains below was sequenced from the same sample in a study of identical twins (dated by TCRdb to about 2016). Receptor libraries were prepared by 5' RACE. TCRdb shows the sequencer as Illumina HiSeq 2000. The raw public data were reprocessed by TCRdb itself: fastp quality trimming at Q25, MiXCR clonotype calling, in-frame beta chains only. Each record represents a unique CDR3 protein, reported with the most common genes and DNA among its rows. This sample gives around 1.7 million distinct CDR3 sequences in total; under 35% of them show up just once. Around 0.25% of the sample belongs to the ten largest clones. Sample: cord blood. The receptors here all came from a newborn girl in good health.

A few counts support this clonotype. This chain joins TRBV6-1 and TRBJ2-1; D could derive from TRBD1 or TRBD2 (5 bases each). CDR1 MNHNS and CDR2 SASEGT come from the germline V gene. Trimming stripped 8 bases from V and 1 base from J, with 15 bases between. CDR3 size: 15 residues. The CDR3 coding sequence is TGTGCCAGCGCCCGGGACGCCCGATCCTACAATGAGCAGTTCTTC. It encodes CASARDARSYNEQFF.

The genes are TRBV21-1 and TRBJ2-7; TRBD1 is taken as the D call from the table, unchecked against the DNA. TRBV21-1 is described as a pseudogene. The CDR3 runs to 16 residues. CDR3 DNA sequence: TGTGCCAGCAGCAAAGGGCTCCGGGACAGACCCTACGAGCAGTACTTC. Protein: CASSKGLRDRPYEQYF.

This clonotype has more than one count but fewer than ten. The chain links TRBV11-2 to TRBJ2-1; 7 nucleotides agree with TRBD2. J lost 1 base, V lost 0 bases, and 9 bases had no gene match. This CDR3 region has 18 residues. The germline V gene has CDR1 SGHAT and CDR2 FQNNGV. CDR3 residues: CASSLDSGAFGSYNEQFF. The CDR3 nucleotides read TGTGCCAGCAGCTTAGACAGCGGGGCCTTTGGGTCCTACAATGAGCAGTTCTTC.

This clonotype was picked up a small number of times. The chain combines TRBV4-2 with TRBJ2-1, with D unclear. Germline lookup yields CDR1 LGHNA and CDR2 YNFKEQ. This CDR3 contains 13 residues. V lost 4 bases and J 7 bases, leaving 11 bases between the germline ends. The CDR3 loop is CASSPALRNEQFF. DNA for the CDR3: TGTGCCAGCAGCCCGGCGCTTAGGAATGAGCAGTTCTTC.

This clonotype was recorded a few times. The chain carries TRBV20-1 and TRBJ2-7, with D perhaps assigned TRBD1 or TRBD2 (5 bases each). CDR1 is DFQATT, CDR2 SNEGSKA, per germline (reference sequence). V lost 6 bases and J lost 4, with 16 bases in between. The CDR3 has 13 amino acids. The CDR3 sequence: CSAGEQGPYEQYF. The CDR3 nucleotides are TGCAGTGCGGGAGAGCAGGGACCATACGAGCAGTACTTC.

The sample holds many counts of this clonotype. The gene calls are TRBV18 and TRBJ2-3; 14 positions match TRBD2. Unmatched junction bases numbered 0, after V lost 0 bases and J lost 4 bases. The CDR3 length is 16 residues. Germline CDR1 reads KGHSH; CDR2 reads LQKENI. The CDR3 bases are TGTGCCAGCTCACCACCGGGACTAGCGGGAGCAGATACGCAGTATTTT. This gives the protein CASSPPGLAGADTQYF. The full variable domain, completed using reference TRBV18 and TRBJ2-3, is NAGVMQNPRHLVRRRGQEARLRCSPMKGHSHVYWYRQLPEEGLKFMVYLQKENIIDESGMPKERFSAEFPKEGPSILRIQQVVRGDSAAYFCASSPPGLAGADTQYFGPGTRLTVL.

V usage is TRBV20-1 and J usage is TRBJ1-2; D is unclear. The CDR3 has 10 residues. Germline CDR1 and CDR2: DFQATT and SNEGSKA (reference sequence). Trimming pared 7 bases from V and 4 bases from J, leaving 7 bases between. This chain's CDR3 is CSVPPYGYTF. DNA for the CDR3: TGCAGTGTTCCGCCCTATGGCTACACCTTC.

The CDR3 bases are TGTGCCAGCAGCTTGTGGACGGGGTCCAACACCGGGGAGCTGTTTTTT. Residues: CASSLWTGSNTGELFF. The genes are TRBV5-4 and TRBJ2-2, with D possibly TRBD2 on 5 matching bases. The V and J ends lost 1 base and 2 bases respectively, with 12 bases between them. CDR1 and CDR2 from the germline V gene are SGHNT and YYREEE (reference sequence). The CDR3 loop spans 16 amino acids.

The chain combines TRBV20-1 with TRBJ2-3; 12 bases align to TRBD2. The germline V gene encodes CDR1 DFQATT and CDR2 SNEGSKA (reference sequence). V trimming: 7 bases; J trimming: 2 bases; junction bases outside the gene matches: 4. CDR3 length equals 14 residues. CDR3 coding DNA: TGCAGTGTGACTAGCGGGGGTTTCACAGATACGCAGTATTTT. Its translation: CSVTSGGFTDTQYF.

Only one count was recorded for this clonotype. V gene TRBV20-1 combines with J gene TRBJ2-5; a possible D gene is TRBD2 (6 bases). Germline lookup yields CDR1 DFQATT and CDR2 SNEGSKA (reference sequence). The V and J ends lost 0 bases and 11 bases respectively, with 25 bases between them. The CDR3 is 16 residues long. CDR3 coding DNA: TGCAGTGCTAGAGACTTGGGGGGAGAATCGTACAATGAGCAGTACTTC. Amino acid sequence: CSARDLGGESYNEQYF.

The rearrangement links TRBV6-5 to TRBJ2-2; D not resolved. V lost 3 bases to trimming and J lost 5 bases, with 13 bases between them. Per germline, CDR1 MNHEY and CDR2 SVGAGI. The CDR3 runs to 15 residues. CDR3 amino acids: CASSYPGPETGELFF. The CDR3 region has the DNA TGTGCCAGCAGTTATCCGGGCCCAGAAACCGGGGAGCTGTTTTTT.

J is TRBJ2-1 and V is TRBV2, with D unresolved. The V gene lost 2 bases and the J gene lost 4 bases, with 6 bases spanning the gap. There are 13 residues in the CDR3. The germline V gene encodes CDR1 SNHLY and CDR2 FYNNEI. CDR3 sequence: CASSENLYNEQFF. The CDR3 DNA reads TGTGCCAGCAGTGAAAACTTATACAATGAGCAGTTCTTC.

The chain joins TRBV20-1 to TRBJ2-5, with 8 nucleotides matching TRBD1. Per the germline V gene, CDR1 is DFQATT and CDR2 is SNEGSKA (reference sequence). Trimming cost V 3 bases and J 1 base; bases outside gene matches: 16. This CDR3 contains 18 residues. This chain's CDR3 is CSARPSGQAVGFQETQYF. Here the CDR3 DNA reads TGCAGTGCTAGGCCATCGGGACAGGCCGTTGGGTTCCAAGAGACCCAGTACTTC.

This clonotype was detected only a few times. The chain carries TRBV24-1 and TRBJ2-1, with 9 bases identical to TRBD2. The CDR3 spans 17 residues. J lost 3 bases, V lost 2 bases, and 7 bases had no gene match. Looked up from germline, CDR1 is KGHDR and CDR2 is SFDVKD. The DNA for the CDR3 is TGTGCCACCAGTGATTCCAGACTAGCGGACATCTACAATGAGCAGTTCTTC. Its protein is CATSDSRLADIYNEQFF.

The chain carries TRBV7-8 and TRBJ1-1; D is undetermined. Germline CDR1 SGHVS, CDR2 FQNEAQ. V lost 1 base, J lost 0 bases, and 15 bases lay in between. The CDR3 contains 17 residues. The CDR3 sequence is CASSLGRGLGVNTEAFF. CDR3 DNA sequence: TGTGCCAGCAGCTTAGGAAGAGGGCTTGGGGTGAACACTGAAGCTTTCTTT.

This clonotype was seen a few times. The chain employs TRBV6-5 and TRBJ1-2, with D tentatively TRBD1 (6 bases). The CDR3 runs 15 residues. Per the germline V gene, CDR1 is MNHEY and CDR2 is SVGAGI. Trimming stripped 7 bases from V and 2 bases from J, with 17 bases between. In DNA form, the CDR3 reads TGTGCCAGCAACGGGGGCGGGAGCATAAACTATGGCTACACCTTC. Its translation is CASNGGGSINYGYTF.

The gene calls are TRBV11-2 and TRBJ2-2; TRBD2 might be the D (6 bases). The CDR3 sequence is 15 residues long. From germline, CDR1 is SGHAT and CDR2 FQNNGV. Trimming pared 5 bases from V and 4 bases from J, leaving 14 bases between. For the CDR3, the DNA is TGTGCCAGCAGCCTGGTGGGAGGTTTCACCGGGGAGCTGTTTTTT. This gives the protein CASSLVGGFTGELFF.

There are many counts of this clonotype. At one end, the junction sequence differs from germline, possibly due to a read error. This chain links TRBV5-1 with TRBJ2-2; the match to TRBD2 covers 9 bases. Germline V gene data show CDR1 as SGHRS and CDR2 as YFSETQ. This CDR3 has 15 amino acids. CDR3 DNA: TGTGCCAGCAGCTCTAGCGGGGCGAACACCGGGGAGCTGTTTTTT. This gives the protein CASSSSGANTGELFF.

The J gene is TRBJ2-1, the V gene TRBV3-1, with a tentative D call TRBD2 (6 bases). Germline V lookup: CDR1 LGHDT, CDR2 YNNKEL (reference sequence). V lost 4 bases and J 12 bases, leaving 22 bases between the germline ends. CDR3 length equals 15 residues. CDR3 in DNA: TGTGCCAGCAGCCGACCGGGACTGGGTAGCCTATGGCAGTTCTTC. This encodes CASSRPGLGSLWQFF.

The rearrangement uses TRBV5-6 and TRBJ1-6; the match to TRBD1 covers 8 bases. CDR1 is SGHDT and CDR2 is YYEEEE in the germline V gene. The ends lost 4 bases at V and 9 bases at J; junction bases unmatched: 18. This CDR3 has 18 residues. This CDR3 is CASSLGQGPLIIGSPLHF. The CDR3 coding sequence is TGTGCCAGCAGCCTCGGACAGGGACCTTTGATAATTGGTTCACCCCTCCACTTT.

This clonotype was seen more than once but under ten times. CDR3 in DNA: TGTGCCACCAGCAGGGTCAAGACAGGGAATTTACCTGAAGCTTTCTTT. Translating it yields CATSRVKTGNLPEAFF. The chain joins TRBV15 to TRBJ1-1; 7 nucleotides match TRBD1. V was clipped by 3 bases and J by 6 bases; unmatched bases: 13. Germline values: CDR1 LNHNV, CDR2 YYDKDF (reference sequence). The CDR3 spans 16 residues.

This clonotype has just a few counts. This sequence joins TRBV10-3 and TRBJ1-5, with a tentative D call TRBD1 (6 bases). CDR3 length equals 13 residues. V dropped 4 bases and J dropped 2 bases, with 6 bases sitting between them. The germline gives CDR1 ENHRY, CDR2 SYGVKD. The CDR3, as DNA: TGTGCCATCAGTGCAGGGGGCAATCAGCCCCAGCATTTT. Translation gives CAISAGGNQPQHF.

The chain uses TRBV11-2 and TRBJ2-7, with TRBD2 matching 10 bases. The CDR3 contains 15 residues. The germline V gene has CDR1 SGHAT and CDR2 FQNNGV. V was clipped by 4 bases and J by 5 bases; unmatched bases: 8. CDR3 loop: CASSSLAGVFHEQYF. DNA of the CDR3: TGTGCCAGCAGCTCCCTAGCGGGAGTATTCCACGAGCAGTACTTC.

Details on this clonotype: At one end the junction does not follow the germline gene, possibly because of a read error. The rearrangement links TRBV5-1 to TRBJ1-1; maybe TRBD1 (6 bases). Germline V gene sequence: CDR1 SGHRS, CDR2 YFSETQ. CDR3 length equals 16 residues. The DNA of the CDR3 is TGTGCCAGCAGCTTAGGATTAAGGGGGGGCGGCACTGAAGCTTTCTTT. Amino acids: CASSLGLRGGGTEAFF.

This clonotype was seen a handful of times. The V and J genes are TRBV3-1 and TRBJ2-1; tentatively, D is TRBD1 or TRBD2 (5 bases each). The CDR3 consists of 16 residues. Germline V gene lookup returns CDR1 LGHDT and CDR2 YNNKEL (reference sequence). V was trimmed by 2 bases and J by 0 bases, leaving 11 bases between them. CDR3 in DNA: TGTGCCAGCAGCCAATTGGGGGAAAGCTCCTACAATGAGCAGTTCTTC. Its translation is CASSQLGESSYNEQFF.

This clonotype was found once. This sequence joins TRBV7-2 and TRBJ2-3, with D possibly matching TRBD1 (5 bases). The V end lost 6 bases, the J end lost 6 bases, and 10 bases lay between the germline ends. The CDR3 sequence is 12 residues long. CDR1 and CDR2 from the germline V gene are SGHTA and FQGNSA. CDR3 sequence: CASSKHRDTQYF. The DNA for the CDR3 is TGTGCCAGCAGTAAACACAGGGATACGCAGTATTTT.

This clonotype was recorded a few times. CDR3 bases: TGCAGTGCTAGGAATCGCCTGAACACTGAAGCTTTCTTT. Translation gives CSARNRLNTEAFF. V is TRBV20-1 and J is TRBJ1-1, with D uncertain. The CDR3 runs to 13 residues. Trimming took 3 bases from V and 0 from J, leaving 8 bases between them. CDR1 and CDR2 (germline): DFQATT, SNEGSKA (reference sequence).

This clonotype was observed a few times. V is TRBV10-2 and J is TRBJ2-3; the D gene could be TRBD1 or TRBD2 (6 bases each). Looked up from germline, CDR1 is WSHSY and CDR2 is SAAADI. Trimming took off 0 bases at V and 1 base at J, with 11 bases between the two ends. This CDR3 has 16 amino acids. CDR3 in DNA: TGCGCCAGCAGTGAGTCCCCCCGGGGGCGCACAGATACGCAGTATTTT. It encodes CASSESPRGRTDTQYF.

This clonotype showed up just a few times. V gene TRBV24-1 combines with J gene TRBJ2-1; 10 nucleotides align to TRBD2. Per the germline V gene, CDR1 is KGHDR and CDR2 is SFDVKD. The J segment lost 8 bases and the V segment lost 3 bases, leaving 12 bases of the junction unmatched. The length of the CDR3 is 17 residues. CDR3 protein: CATSDPGRTSGLDEQFF. The CDR3 nucleotides are TGTGCCACCAGTGATCCAGGGCGGACTAGCGGTTTGGATGAGCAGTTCTTC.

This clonotype was detected only a few times. V gene TRBV5-1 combines with J gene TRBJ1-2; perhaps TRBD1 as D (6 bases). This CDR3 spans 13 amino acids. CDR1 SGHRS and CDR2 YFSETQ come from the germline V gene. V lost 6 bases and J 6 bases, leaving 15 bases between the germline ends. CDR3 region: CASKKRTEDGYTF. The CDR3 nucleotides read TGCGCCAGCAAAAAAAGGACAGAAGATGGCTACACCTTC.

This clonotype was observed a single time. A junction boundary mismatches the germline segment, possibly from a read error. This chain links TRBV7-9 with TRBJ2-3; D is uncertain. The CDR3 has 16 amino acids. Germline V gene sequence: CDR1 SEHNR, CDR2 FQNEAQ (reference sequence). CDR3 coding DNA: TGTCCCAGCAGCCGCATTCACCTCACGAACACAGATACGCAGTATTTT. Translation gives CPSSRIHLTNTDTQYF.

This clonotype was recorded many times. The chain uses TRBV4-2 and TRBJ2-7; D unclear. The CDR3 length is 13 residues. V gave up 1 base and J gave up 3 bases, with 7 bases separating them. Germline V lookup: CDR1 LGHNA, CDR2 YNFKEQ. The CDR3 coding sequence is TGTGCCAGCAGCCAAGGATCGGACTACGAGCAGTACTTC. It specifies CASSQGSDYEQYF.